This entry features one T cell receptor (beta chain) sequence. Only in-frame clones appear in the TCRdb table, and some are missing; sequencing was by immunoSEQ multiplex PCR. Here the sample spans 13,000 or so clones, about 65% being singletons. Treatment of the sample: randomized to nivolumab then ipilimumab (arm A) or the reverse (arm B). Patients had received no earlier DNA-damaging chemotherapy. This entry is derived from a study of sequential checkpoint blockade in melanoma. V gave up 2 bases and J gave up 2 bases, with 14 bases separating them. The germline V gene encodes CDR1 SGDLS and CDR2 YYNGEE. The CDR3 runs to 15 residues.

This specimen was CD8+ T cells sorted from blood (inferred from file names), taken from a patient given nivolumab and ipilimumab in sequence. The clonotype was recovered from a human donor with melanoma. V is TRBV9 and J is TRBJ2-7, with a possible D match to TRBD2 (5 bases). DNA of the CDR3: TGTGCCAGCAGCGTCAGCGGAGTGGAGACCTACGAGCAGTACTTC. Translation gives CASSVSGVETYEQYF.